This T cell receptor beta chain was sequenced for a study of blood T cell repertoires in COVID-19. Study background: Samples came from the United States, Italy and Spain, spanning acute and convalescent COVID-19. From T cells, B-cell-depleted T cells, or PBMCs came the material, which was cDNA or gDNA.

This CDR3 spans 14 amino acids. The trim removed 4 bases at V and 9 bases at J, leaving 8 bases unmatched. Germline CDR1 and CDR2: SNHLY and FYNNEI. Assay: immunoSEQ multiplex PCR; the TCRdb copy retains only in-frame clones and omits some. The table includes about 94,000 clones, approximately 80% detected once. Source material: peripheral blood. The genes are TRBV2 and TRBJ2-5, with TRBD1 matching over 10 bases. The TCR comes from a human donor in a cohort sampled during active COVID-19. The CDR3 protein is CASSGTGGFWSQYF. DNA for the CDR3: TGTGCCAGCAGTGGGACAGGGGGATTTTGGTCCCAGTACTTC. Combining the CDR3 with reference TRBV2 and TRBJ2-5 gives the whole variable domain EPEVTQTPSHQVTQMGQEVILRCVPISNHLYFYWYRQILGQKVEFLVSFYNNEISEKSEIFDDQFSVERPDGSNFTLKIRSTKLEDSAMYFCASSGTGGFWSQYFGPGTRLLVL.